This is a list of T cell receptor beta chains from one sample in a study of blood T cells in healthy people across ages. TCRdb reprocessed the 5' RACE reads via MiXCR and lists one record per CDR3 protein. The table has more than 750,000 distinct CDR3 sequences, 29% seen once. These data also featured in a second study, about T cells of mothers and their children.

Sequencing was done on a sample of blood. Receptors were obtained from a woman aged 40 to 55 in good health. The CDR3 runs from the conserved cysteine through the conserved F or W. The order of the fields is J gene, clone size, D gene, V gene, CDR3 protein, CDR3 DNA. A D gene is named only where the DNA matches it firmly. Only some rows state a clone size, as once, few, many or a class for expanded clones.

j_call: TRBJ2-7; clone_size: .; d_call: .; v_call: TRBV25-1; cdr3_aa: CASSGAVGFGSYNEQYF; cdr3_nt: TGTGCCAGCAGTGGTGCAGTGGGGTTCGGGTCCTACAATGAGCAGTACTTC
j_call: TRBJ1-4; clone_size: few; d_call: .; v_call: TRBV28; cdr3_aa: CTGGIPELAGGSNEKLFF; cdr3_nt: TGTACCGGCGGAATCCCGGAACTAGCGGGGGGGAGTAATGAAAAACTGTTTTTT
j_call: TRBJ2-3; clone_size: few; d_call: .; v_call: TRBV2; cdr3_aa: CASSEGYTQYF; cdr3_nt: TGTGCCAGCAGTGAGGGATATACGCAGTATTTT
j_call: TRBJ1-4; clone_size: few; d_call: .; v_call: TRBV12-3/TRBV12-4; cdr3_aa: CASSKTDRHGSEKLFF; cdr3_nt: TGTGCCAGCAGCAAGACCGACAGGCATGGATCCGAAAAACTGTTTTTT
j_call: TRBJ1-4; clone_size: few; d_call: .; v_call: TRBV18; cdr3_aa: CASSPIVPRENNEKLFF; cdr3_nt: TGTGCCAGCTCACCAATCGTGCCACGGGAGAATAATGAAAAACTGTTTTTT
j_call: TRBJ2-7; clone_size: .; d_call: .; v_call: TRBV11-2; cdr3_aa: CASSLQLGNEQYF; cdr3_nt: TGTGCCAGCAGCTTACAACTTGGCAACGAGCAGTACTTC
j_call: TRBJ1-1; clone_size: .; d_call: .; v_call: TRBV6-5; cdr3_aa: CASRARRGNTEAFF; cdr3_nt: TGTGCCAGCAGGGCACGACGAGGGAACACTGAAGCTTTCTTT
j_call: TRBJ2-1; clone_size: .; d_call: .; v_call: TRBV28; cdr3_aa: CASSPGVFSYNEQFF; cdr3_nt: TGTGCCAGCAGTCCGGGGGTTTTCTCCTACAATGAGCAGTTCTTC
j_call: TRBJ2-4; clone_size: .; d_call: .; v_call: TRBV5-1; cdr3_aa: CASSLSPGREGAKNIRYF; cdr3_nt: TGCGCCAGCAGCTTGAGTCCCGGCAGGGAGGGGGCCAAAAACATTCGGTACTTC
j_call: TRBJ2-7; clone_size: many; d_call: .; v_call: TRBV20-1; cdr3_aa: CSARDANLYEQYF; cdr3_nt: TGCAGTGCTAGAGATGCGAATCTCTACGAGCAGTACTTC
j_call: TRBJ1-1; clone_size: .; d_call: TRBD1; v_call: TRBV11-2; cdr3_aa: CASSPTGGPEAFF; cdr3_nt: TGTGCCAGCAGCCCGACAGGGGGTCCTGAAGCTTTCTTT
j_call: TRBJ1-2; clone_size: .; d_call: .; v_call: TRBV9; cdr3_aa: CASSVDQYSNYGYTF; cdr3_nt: TGTGCCAGCAGCGTAGACCAGTATTCTAACTATGGCTACACCTTC
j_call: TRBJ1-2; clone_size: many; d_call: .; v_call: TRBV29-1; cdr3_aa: CSVLAEGYTF; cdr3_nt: TGCAGCGTATTGGCGGAGGGCTACACCTTC
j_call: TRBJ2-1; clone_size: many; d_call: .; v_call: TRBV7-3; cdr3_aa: CASSRRTASSYNEQFF; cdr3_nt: TGTGCCAGCAGCCGAAGGACGGCTAGCTCCTACAATGAGCAGTTCTTC
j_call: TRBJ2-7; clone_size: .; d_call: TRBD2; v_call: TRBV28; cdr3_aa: CASRPGLAGAYYEQYF; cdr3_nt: TGTGCCAGCAGACCGGGACTAGCGGGGGCCTACTACGAGCAGTACTTC
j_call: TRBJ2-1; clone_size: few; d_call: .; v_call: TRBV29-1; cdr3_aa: CSVASGSGFYNEQFF; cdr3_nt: TGCAGCGTTGCCTCAGGGAGTGGCTTTTACAATGAGCAGTTCTTC
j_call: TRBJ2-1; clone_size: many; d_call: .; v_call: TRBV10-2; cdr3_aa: CASSEGGIEQFF; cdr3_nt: TGCGCCAGCAGTGAAGGGGGGATTGAGCAGTTCTTC
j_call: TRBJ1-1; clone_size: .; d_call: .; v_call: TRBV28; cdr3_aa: CASSLRTADFF; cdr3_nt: TGTGCCAGCAGTTTAAGGACTGCTGATTTCTTT
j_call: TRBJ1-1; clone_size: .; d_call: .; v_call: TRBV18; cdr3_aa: CASSPVRGILSTEAFF; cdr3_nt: TGTGCCAGCTCACCGGTCAGGGGAATCCTATCCACTGAAGCTTTCTTT
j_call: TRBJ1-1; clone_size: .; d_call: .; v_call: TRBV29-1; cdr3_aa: CSVEDGGKGSTEAFF; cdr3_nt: TGCAGCGTTGAAGATGGGGGGAAGGGGAGCACTGAAGCTTTCTTT
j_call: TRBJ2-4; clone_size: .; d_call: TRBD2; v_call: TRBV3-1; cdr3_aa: CASSQGSSGGQNIQYF; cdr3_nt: TGTGCCAGCAGCCAGGGAAGTAGCGGGGGGCAAAACATTCAGTACTTC
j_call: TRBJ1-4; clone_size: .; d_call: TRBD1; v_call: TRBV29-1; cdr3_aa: CSVAQPWGQVNEKLFF; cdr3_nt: TGCAGCGTTGCCCAACCTTGGGGACAGGTTAATGAAAAACTGTTTTTT
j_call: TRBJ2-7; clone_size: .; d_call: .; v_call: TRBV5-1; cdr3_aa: CAGSLGGRRGPSYEQYF; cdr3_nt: TGCGCCGGCAGCTTGGGGGGTCGGCGGGGGCCCTCCTACGAGCAGTACTTC
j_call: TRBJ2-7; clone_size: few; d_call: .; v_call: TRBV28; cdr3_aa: CASSLYEGSYEQYF; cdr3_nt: TGTGCCAGCAGTTTATACGAGGGATCCTACGAGCAGTACTTC
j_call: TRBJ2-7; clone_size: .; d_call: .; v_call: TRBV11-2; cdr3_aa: CASSLDLGGYEQYF; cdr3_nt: TGTGCCAGCAGCTTAGATTTAGGGGGCTACGAGCAGTACTTC
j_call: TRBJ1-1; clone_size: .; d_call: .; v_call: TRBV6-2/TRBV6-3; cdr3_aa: CASGQSRAGEAFF; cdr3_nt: TGTGCCAGCGGCCAGAGTAGGGCCGGAGAAGCTTTCTTT
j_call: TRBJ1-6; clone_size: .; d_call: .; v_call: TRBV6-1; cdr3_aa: CASSEATGRHNSPLHF; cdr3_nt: TGTGCCAGCAGTGAAGCTACAGGGAGGCATAATTCACCCCTCCACTTT
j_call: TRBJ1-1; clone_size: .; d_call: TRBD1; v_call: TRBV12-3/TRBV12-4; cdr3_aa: CASTLGTELSTEAFF; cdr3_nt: TGTGCCAGCACCCTGGGGACAGAATTAAGCACTGAAGCTTTCTTT
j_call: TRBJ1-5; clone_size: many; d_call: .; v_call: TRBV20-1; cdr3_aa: CSARGGGALQPQHF; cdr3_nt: TGCAGTGCTAGAGGGGGGGGGGCCCTTCAGCCCCAGCATTTT
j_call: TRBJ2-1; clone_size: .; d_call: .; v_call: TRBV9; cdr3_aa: CASSAGRTDNEQFF; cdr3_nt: TGTGCCAGCAGCGCTGGTCGGACAGACAATGAGCAGTTCTTC
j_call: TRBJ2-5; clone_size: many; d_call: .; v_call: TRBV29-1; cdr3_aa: CSVARDPQYF; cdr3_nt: TGCAGCGTTGCAAGGGACCCCCAGTACTTC
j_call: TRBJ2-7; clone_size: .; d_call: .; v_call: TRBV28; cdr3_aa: CASSLWQGIPDGGQYF; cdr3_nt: TGTGCCAGCAGTTTATGGCAGGGAATTCCAGACGGGGGGCAGTACTTC
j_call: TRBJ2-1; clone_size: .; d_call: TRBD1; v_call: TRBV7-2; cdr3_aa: CASSQQGALNEQFF; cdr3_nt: TGTGCCAGCAGCCAACAGGGGGCCCTGAATGAGCAGTTCTTC
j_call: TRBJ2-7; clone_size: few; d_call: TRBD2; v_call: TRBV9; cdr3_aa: CASSVAGLAGDYGQYF; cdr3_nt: TGTGCCAGCAGCGTAGCGGGACTAGCGGGGGACTACGGGCAGTACTTC
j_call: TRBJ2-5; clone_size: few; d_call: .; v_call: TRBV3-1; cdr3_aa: CAGRHSGPQETQYF; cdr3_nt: TGTGCCGGCAGACATTCCGGGCCCCAAGAGACCCAGTACTTC
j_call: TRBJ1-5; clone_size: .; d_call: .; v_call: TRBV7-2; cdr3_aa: CAGSLGVKQPQHF; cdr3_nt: TGTGCCGGCAGCTTAGGGGTCAAACAGCCCCAGCATTTT
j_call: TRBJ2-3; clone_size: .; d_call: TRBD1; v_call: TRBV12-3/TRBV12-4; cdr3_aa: CASSPRTGRNTQYF; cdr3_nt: TGTGCCAGCAGTCCCCGGACAGGGAGGAATACGCAGTATTTT
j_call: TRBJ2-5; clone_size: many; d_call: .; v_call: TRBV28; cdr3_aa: CASSQGAGLEETQYF; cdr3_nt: TGTGCCAGCAGCCAAGGGGCAGGGTTGGAAGAGACCCAGTACTTC
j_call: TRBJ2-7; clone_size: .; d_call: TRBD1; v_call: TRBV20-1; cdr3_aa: CSARDKQGNYEQYF; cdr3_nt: TGCAGTGCTAGAGATAAACAGGGGAACTACGAGCAGTACTTC
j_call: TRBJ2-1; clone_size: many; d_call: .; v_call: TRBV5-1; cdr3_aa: CASSLEGNEQFF; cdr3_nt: TGCGCCAGCAGCTTAGAGGGGAATGAGCAGTTCTTC
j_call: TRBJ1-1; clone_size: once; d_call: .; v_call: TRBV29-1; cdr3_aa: CSVDGQGLGAFF; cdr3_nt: TGCAGCGTTGATGGGCAGGGCTTGGGGGCTTTCTTT
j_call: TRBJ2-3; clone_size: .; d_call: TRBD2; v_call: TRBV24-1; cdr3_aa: CATSDPGLAGESDTQYF; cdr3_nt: TGTGCCACCAGTGACCCGGGACTAGCGGGAGAGAGCGATACGCAGTATTTT
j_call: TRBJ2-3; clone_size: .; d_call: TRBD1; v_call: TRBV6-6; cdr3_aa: CASSWGTGATTDTQYF; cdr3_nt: TGTGCCAGCAGTTGGGGGACAGGGGCGACCACAGATACGCAGTATTTT
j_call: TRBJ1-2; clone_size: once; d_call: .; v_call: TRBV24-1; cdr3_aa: CTTSGHAGNYGCTF; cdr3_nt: .
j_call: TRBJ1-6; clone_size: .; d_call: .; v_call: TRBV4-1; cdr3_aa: CASSQHGGNSPLHF; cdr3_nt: TGCGCCAGCAGCCAACATGGAGGCAATTCACCCCTCCACTTT
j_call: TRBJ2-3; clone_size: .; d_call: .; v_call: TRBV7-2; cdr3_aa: CASRGPGGSGTDTQYF; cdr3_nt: TGTGCCAGCAGGGGCCCAGGAGGGTCGGGCACAGATACGCAGTATTTT